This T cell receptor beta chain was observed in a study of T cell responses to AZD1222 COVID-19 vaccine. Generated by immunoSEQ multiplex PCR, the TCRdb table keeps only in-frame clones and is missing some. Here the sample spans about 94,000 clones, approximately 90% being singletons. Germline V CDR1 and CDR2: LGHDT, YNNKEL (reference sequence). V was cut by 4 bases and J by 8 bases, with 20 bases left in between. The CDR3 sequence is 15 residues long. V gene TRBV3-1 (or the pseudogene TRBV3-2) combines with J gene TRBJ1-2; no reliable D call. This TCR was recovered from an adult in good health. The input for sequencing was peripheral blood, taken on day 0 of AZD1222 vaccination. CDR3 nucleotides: TGTGCCAGCAGCCCCCGAGAGGTCCGCCGGTCGGGCTACACCTTC. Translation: CASSPREVRRSGYTF.